The clone carrying this TCR beta chain was counted between two and nine times. Its antigen is still unknown. This entry is derived from a study of T-cell memory formation after mild COVID-19. Background on the study: TCR clusters mostly belonged to single donors.

CDR3 length: 16 residues. Trimming at V came to 1 base and at J to 6 bases, leaving 5 bases not matched to a gene. Looked up from germline, CDR1 is MGHDK and CDR2 is SYGVNS. Study results and caveats: Day 15 to 85 contracting clones showed balanced CD4/CD8; later expanders leaned CD4+. The study found contracting CD4+ clones mainly in CM and EM and contracting CD8+ clones in EMRA.

Constant-segment-primed 5'RACE gave TCR alpha and TCR beta cDNA libraries with sample barcodes and UMIs. TCRdb ran MiXCR on the 5' RACE reads and lists one entry per CDR3 protein. The table records 550,000 to 650,000 distinct CDR3 sequences, roughly 17% of them present only once. Sequencing used PBMCs or a T cell subset sorted from them (not recorded which). The receptor was derived from an adult woman who had mild COVID-19 (a few samples of this study predate the infection). Cell type and time point are not known. The chain joins TRBV25-1 to TRBJ1-6, with 8 positions matching TRBD1. CDR3 amino acids: CASSESGRGRNSPLHF. The DNA for the CDR3 is TGTGCCAGCAGTGAATCAGGCAGGGGGCGTAATTCACCCCTCCACTTT.